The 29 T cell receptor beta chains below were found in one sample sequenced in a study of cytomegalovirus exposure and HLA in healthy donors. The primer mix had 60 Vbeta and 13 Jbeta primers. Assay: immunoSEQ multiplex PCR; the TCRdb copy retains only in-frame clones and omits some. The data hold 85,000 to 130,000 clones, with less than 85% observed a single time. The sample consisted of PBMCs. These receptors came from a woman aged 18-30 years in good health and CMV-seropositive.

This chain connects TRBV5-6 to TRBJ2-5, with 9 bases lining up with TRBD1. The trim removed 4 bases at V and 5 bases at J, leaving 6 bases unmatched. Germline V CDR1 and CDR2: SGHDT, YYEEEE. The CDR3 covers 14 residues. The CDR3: CASSTGQGRETQYF. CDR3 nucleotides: TGTGCCAGCAGCACTGGACAGGGGCGCGAGACCCAGTACTTC.

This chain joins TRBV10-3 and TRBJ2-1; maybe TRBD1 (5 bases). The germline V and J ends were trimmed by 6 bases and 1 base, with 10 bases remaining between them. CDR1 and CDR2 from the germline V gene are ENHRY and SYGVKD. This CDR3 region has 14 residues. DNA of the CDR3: TGTGCCATCAGCCCAGGGCTTTCCTACAATGAGCAGTTCTTC. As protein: CAISPGLSYNEQFF.

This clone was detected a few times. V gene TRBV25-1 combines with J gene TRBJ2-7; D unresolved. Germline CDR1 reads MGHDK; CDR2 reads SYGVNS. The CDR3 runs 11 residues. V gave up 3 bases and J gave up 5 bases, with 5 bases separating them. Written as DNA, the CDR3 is TGTGCCAGCAGTGATCCAGACGAGCAGTACTTC. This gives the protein CASSDPDEQYF.

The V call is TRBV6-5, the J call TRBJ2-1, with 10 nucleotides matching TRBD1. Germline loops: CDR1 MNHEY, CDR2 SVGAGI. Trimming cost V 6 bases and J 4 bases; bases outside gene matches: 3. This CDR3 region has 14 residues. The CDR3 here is CASRGQGRYNEQFF. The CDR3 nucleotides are TGTGCCAGCAGGGGACAGGGGCGATACAATGAGCAGTTCTTC.

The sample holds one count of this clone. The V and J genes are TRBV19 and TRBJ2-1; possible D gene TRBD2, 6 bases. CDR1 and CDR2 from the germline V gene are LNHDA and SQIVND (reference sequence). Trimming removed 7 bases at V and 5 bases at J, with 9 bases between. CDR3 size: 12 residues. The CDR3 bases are TGTGCCAGTATAGCGGACAACAATGAGCAGTTCTTC. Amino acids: CASIADNNEQFF.

In DNA form, the CDR3 reads TGTGCCAGCAGTTTGGAGAGCTCCTACGAGCAGTACTTC. It yields the protein CASSLESSYEQYF. The chain has TRBV27 and TRBJ2-7; unclear D gene. Germline CDR1 MNHEY, CDR2 SMNVEV (reference sequence). Trimming shortened V by 3 bases and J by 0 bases, and 6 bases separated the two germline ends. The CDR3 loop spans 13 amino acids.

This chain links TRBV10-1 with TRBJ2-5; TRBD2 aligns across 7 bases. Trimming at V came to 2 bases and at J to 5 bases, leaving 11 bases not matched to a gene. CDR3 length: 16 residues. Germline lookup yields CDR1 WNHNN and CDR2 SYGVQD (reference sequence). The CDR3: CASSESRDAGRETQYF. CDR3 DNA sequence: TGCGCCAGCAGTGAGAGTAGGGACGCCGGGAGGGAGACCCAGTACTTC.

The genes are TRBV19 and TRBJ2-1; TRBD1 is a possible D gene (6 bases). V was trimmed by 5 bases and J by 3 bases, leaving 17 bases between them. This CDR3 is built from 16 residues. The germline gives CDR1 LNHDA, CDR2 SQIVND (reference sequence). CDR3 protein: CASSSQKGQLYNEQFF. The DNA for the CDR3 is TGTGCCAGTAGTTCACAAAAGGGACAACTCTACAATGAGCAGTTCTTC.

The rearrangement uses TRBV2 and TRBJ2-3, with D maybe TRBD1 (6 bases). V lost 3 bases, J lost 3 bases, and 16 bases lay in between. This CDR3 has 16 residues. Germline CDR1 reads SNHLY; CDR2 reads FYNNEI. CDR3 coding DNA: TGTGCCAGCAGTGATGTATGGGGGCAGGAGACAGATACGCAGTATTTT. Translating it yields CASSDVWGQETDTQYF.

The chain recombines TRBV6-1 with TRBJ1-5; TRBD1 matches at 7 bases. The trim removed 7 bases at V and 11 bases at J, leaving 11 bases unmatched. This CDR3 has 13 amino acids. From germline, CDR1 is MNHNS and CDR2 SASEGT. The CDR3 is CASTTGTEVSQHF. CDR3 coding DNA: TGTGCCAGCACCACTGGGACAGAGGTTTCCCAGCATTTT.

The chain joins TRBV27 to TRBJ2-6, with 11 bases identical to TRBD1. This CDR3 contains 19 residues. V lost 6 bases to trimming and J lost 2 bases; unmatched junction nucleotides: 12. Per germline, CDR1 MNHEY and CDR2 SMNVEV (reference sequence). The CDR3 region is CASSPILGQGATGANVLTF. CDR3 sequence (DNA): TGTGCCAGCAGCCCTATCCTCGGACAGGGGGCGACTGGGGCCAACGTCCTGACTTTC.

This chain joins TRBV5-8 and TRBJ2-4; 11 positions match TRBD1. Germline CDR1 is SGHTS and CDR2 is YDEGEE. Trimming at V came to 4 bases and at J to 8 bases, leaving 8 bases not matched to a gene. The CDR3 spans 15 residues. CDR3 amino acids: CASSHGTGGIDIQYF. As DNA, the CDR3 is TGTGCCAGCAGCCACGGGACAGGGGGAATTGACATTCAGTACTTC.

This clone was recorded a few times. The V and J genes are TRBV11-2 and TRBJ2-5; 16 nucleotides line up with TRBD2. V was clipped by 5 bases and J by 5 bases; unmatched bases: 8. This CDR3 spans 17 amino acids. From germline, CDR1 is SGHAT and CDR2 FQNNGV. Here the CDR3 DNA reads TGTGCCAGCAGCACAGGGACTAGCGGGAGGGCCACGGAGACCCAGTACTTC. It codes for CASSTGTSGRATETQYF.

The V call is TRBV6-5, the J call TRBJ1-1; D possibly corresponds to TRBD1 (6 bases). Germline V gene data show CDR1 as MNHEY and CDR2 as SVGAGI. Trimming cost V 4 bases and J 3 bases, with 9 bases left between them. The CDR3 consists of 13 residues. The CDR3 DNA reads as TGTGCCAGCAGTTCGTACAGGGACACTGAAGCTTTCTTT. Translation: CASSSYRDTEAFF.

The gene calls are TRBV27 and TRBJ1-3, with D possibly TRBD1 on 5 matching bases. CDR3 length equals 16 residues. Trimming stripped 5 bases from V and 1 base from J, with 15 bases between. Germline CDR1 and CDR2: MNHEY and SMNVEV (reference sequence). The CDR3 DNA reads TGTGCCAGCAGTACCCCCAGGGTAGGTTCTGGAAACACCATATATTTT. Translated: CASSTPRVGSGNTIYF.

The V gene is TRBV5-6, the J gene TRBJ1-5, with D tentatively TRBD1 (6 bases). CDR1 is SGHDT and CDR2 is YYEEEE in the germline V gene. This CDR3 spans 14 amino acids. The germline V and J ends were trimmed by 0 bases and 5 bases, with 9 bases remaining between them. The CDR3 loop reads CASSLATGDQPQHF. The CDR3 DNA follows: TGTGCCAGCAGCTTGGCGACAGGCGATCAGCCCCAGCATTTT.

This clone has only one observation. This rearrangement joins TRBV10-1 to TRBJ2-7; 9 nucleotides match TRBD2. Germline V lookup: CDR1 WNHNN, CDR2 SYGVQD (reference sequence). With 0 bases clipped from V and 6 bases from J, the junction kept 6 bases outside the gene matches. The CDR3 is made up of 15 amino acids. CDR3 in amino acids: CASSESVSGSREQYF. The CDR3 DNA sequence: TGCGCCAGCAGTGAGTCGGTTAGCGGGAGCCGCGAGCAGTACTTC.

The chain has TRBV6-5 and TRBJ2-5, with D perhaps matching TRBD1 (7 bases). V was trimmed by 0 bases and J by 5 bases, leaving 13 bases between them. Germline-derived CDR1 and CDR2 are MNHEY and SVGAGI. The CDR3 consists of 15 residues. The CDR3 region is CASSYSAGGGETQYF. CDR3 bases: TGTGCCAGCAGTTACTCAGCAGGGGGAGGTGAGACCCAGTACTTC.

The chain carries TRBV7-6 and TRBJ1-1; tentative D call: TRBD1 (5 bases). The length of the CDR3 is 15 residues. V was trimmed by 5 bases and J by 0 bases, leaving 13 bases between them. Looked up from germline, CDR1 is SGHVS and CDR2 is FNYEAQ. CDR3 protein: CASSHPQGLNTEAFF. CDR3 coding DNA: TGTGCCAGCAGCCACCCTCAGGGTCTGAACACTGAAGCTTTCTTT. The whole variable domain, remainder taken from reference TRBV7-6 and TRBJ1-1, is GAGVSQSPRYKVTKRGQDVALRCDPISGHVSLYWYRQALGQGPEFLTYFNYEAQQDKSGLPNDRFSAERPEGSISTLTIQRTEQRDSAMYRCASSHPQGLNTEAFFGQGTRLTVV.

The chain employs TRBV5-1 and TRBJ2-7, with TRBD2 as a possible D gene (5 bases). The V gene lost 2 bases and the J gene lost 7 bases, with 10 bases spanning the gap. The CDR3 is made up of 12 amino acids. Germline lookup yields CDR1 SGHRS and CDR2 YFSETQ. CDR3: CASSFSSGEQYF. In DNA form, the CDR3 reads TGCGCCAGCAGCTTCTCGAGCGGAGAGCAGTACTTC. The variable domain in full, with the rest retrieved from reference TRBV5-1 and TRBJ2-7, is KAGVTQTPRYLIKTRGQQVTLSCSPISGHRSVSWYQQTPGQGLQFLFEYFSETQRNKGNFPGRFSGRQFSNSRSEMNVSTLELGDSALYLCASSFSSGEQYFGPGTRLTVT.

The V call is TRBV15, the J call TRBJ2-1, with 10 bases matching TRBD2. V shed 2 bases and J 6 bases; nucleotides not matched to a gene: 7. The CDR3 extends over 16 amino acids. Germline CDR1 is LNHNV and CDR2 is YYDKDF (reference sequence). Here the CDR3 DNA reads TGTGCCACCAGCAGAAGGTTTAGCGGGAGGCGCAATGAGCAGTTCTTC. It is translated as CATSRRFSGRRNEQFF.

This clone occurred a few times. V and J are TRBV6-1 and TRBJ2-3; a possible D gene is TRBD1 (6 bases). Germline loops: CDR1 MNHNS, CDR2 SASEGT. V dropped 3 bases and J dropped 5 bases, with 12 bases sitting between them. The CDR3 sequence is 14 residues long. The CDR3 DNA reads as TGTGCCAGCAGTGAGGCTAGCAGGGGAGATACGCAGTATTTT. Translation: CASSEASRGDTQYF.

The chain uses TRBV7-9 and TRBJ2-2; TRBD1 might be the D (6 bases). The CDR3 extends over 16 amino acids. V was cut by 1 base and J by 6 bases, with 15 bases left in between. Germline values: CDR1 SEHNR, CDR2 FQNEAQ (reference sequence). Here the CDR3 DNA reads TGTGCCAGCAGCTTAGGGAAGGACAGACGCTCCGGGGAGCTGTTTTTT. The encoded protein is CASSLGKDRRSGELFF.

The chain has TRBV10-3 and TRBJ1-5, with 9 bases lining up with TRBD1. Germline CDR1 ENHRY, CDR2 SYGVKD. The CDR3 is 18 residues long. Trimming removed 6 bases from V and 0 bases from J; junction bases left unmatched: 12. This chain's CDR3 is CAISRDRVGVNSNQPQHF. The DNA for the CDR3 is TGTGCCATCAGCAGGGACAGGGTAGGCGTGAATAGCAATCAGCCCCAGCATTTT.

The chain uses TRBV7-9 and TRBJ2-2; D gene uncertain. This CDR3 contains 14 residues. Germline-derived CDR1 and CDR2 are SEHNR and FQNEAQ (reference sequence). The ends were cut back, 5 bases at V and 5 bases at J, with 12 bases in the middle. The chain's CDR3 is CASSPLQLTGELFF. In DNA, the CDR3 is TGTGCCAGCAGCCCGCTCCAGTTGACCGGGGAGCTGTTTTTT.

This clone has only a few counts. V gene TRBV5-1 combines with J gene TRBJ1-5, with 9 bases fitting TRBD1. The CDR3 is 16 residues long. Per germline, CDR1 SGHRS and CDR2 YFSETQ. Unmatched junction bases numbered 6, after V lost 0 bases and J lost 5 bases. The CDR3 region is CASSLGETGGYQPQHF. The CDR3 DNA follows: TGCGCCAGCAGCTTGGGTGAGACAGGGGGTTATCAGCCCCAGCATTTT.

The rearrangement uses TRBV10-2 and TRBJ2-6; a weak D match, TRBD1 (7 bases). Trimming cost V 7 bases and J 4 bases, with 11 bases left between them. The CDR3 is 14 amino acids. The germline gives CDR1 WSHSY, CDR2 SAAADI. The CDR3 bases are TGCGCCAGCATCAGGGGGGCCGGGGCCAACGTCCTGACTTTC. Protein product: CASIRGAGANVLTF.

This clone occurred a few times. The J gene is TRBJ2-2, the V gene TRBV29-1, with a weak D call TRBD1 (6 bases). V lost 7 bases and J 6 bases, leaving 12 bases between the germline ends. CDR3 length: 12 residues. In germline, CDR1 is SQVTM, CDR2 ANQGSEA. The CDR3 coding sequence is TGCAGCGCAGAACAGGGCCCCGGGGAGCTGTTTTTT. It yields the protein CSAEQGPGELFF.

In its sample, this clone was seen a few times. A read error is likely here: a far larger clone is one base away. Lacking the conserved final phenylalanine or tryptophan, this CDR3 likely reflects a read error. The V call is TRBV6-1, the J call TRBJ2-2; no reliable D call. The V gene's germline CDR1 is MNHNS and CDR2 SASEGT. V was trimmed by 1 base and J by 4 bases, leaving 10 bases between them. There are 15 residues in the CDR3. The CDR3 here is CASSEGIEVTGELFV. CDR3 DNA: TGTGCCAGCAGTGAAGGGATCGAGGTCACCGGGGAGCTGTTTGTT.